The present entry profiles one TCR beta chain with its context. There are 14 residues in the CDR3. V lost 5 bases and J 9 bases, leaving 17 bases between the germline ends. Germline lookup yields CDR1 WSHSY and CDR2 SAAADI. The data derive from a study of blood T cell repertoires in COVID-19. TCRdb keeps only in-frame clones here, not all; method: immunoSEQ multiplex PCR. The table has over 65,000 clones, around 87% seen once. The sample taken for sequencing was peripheral blood. The rearrangement links TRBV10-2 to TRBJ2-1, with D possibly being TRBD1 (6 bases). The receptor was isolated from a woman in her fifties or sixties with acute or convalescent COVID-19. CDR3 coding DNA: TGCGCCAGCAGTCCAGTGGGGGCAAGGGGTGAGCAGTTCTTC. It is translated as CASSPVGARGEQFF.